The table lists the clone carrying this T cell receptor beta chain with many counts. The data were obtained in a study of T-cell reconstitution after alpha-beta-depleted transplantation in children. TCRbeta library construction was performed incorporating unique molecular identifiers. In TCRdb, the PCR reads were re-called with MiXCR into one record per CDR3 protein. The table has around 200,000 distinct CDR3 sequences, 8% to 9.5% seen once. Trimming cost V 6 bases and J 8 bases; bases outside gene matches: 15. The CDR3 has 16 amino acids. The rearrangement uses TRBV12-3 or TRBV12-4 and TRBJ2-2, with TRBD1 matching 7 bases. This receptor was obtained from a human donor who donated a stem cell graft to a child with acute lymphoblastic leukemia. The sample in question was PBMCs from the stem cell graft donor, obtained from the stem cell graft. CDR3 bases: TGTGCCAGCAGCTTCCAACAAACAGGGGCGGAGGGGGAGCTGTTTTTT. It specifies CASSFQQTGAEGELFF.